The TCR beta chain described here comes from a study of T cell changes during pregnancy in multiple sclerosis. In germline, CDR1 is MNHNS, CDR2 SASEGT. The CDR3 spans 15 residues. Losses at the gene ends were 4 bases for V and 3 bases for J; bases not matched to a gene: 4. Some clones are missing from TCRdb's copy, which holds only in-frame ones; the method was immunoSEQ multiplex PCR. The sample carries some 39,000 clones, over 80% recorded once. The sequence derives from a female donor with multiple sclerosis, enrolled in a pregnancy study. Sequenced: PBMCs (not recorded whether the cells were cultured). The chain uses TRBV6-1 and TRBJ2-7; 12 nucleotides agree with TRBD2. CDR3 sequence (DNA): TGTGCCAGCAGTGGAGGACTAGCGGGGTTCTACGAGCAGTACTTC. Translation gives CASSGGLAGFYEQYF.